This TCR beta chain appears in the sequencing data of a study of T cell changes during pregnancy in multiple sclerosis. Some clones are missing from TCRdb's copy, which holds only in-frame ones; the method was immunoSEQ multiplex PCR. The repertoire holds about 39,000 clones, with approximately 91% as singletons. This clone was counted a few times. Looked up from germline, CDR1 is MGHRA and CDR2 is YSYEKL. CDR3 length equals 16 residues. With V trimmed by 2 bases and J by 4 bases, 8 bases remained unmatched. The specimen was CD4+ T cells from peripheral blood mononuclear cells, collected after pregnancy. The rearrangement joins TRBV4-1 to TRBJ1-1; 9 bases are shared with TRBD1. This clonotype was sampled from a female donor in good health, enrolled as a control in a pregnancy study. CDR3 amino acids: CASSQFAGTGFTEAFF. In DNA form, the CDR3 reads TGCGCCAGCAGCCAATTCGCTGGGACAGGGTTCACTGAAGCTTTCTTT.